This T cell receptor beta chain appears in the sequencing data of a study of T-cell reconstitution after alpha-beta-depleted transplantation in children. The V gene's germline CDR1 is SEHNR and CDR2 FQNEAQ (reference sequence). CDR3 length: 13 residues. V was clipped by 7 bases and J by 4 bases, with 14 bases between them. Whole-study results and caveats: Reportedly, alpha-beta T cells present about two months post-transplant originated from several hundred expanded clones of graft origin. T-cell numbers and diversity, one year after transplant, stemmed largely from T cells that were newly produced. Surviving recipient T cells and thymic progenitors produced the high day-60 TCRbeta diversity seen in some patients.

Construction of the TCRbeta library involved unique molecular identifiers. TCRdb fed the PCR reads into MiXCR, producing one record per CDR3 protein. The repertoire consists of 450,000 to 550,000 distinct CDR3 sequences, with roughly an eighth occurring once and the leading ten covering approximately 14%. This clonotype was counted only a few times. Its matching antigen is unknown. The sequence derives from a female patient aged 2-9 years who had a stem cell transplant for aplastic anemia, so the T cells may come from the graft donor. The material sequenced was PBMCs, mostly from graft donor cells, taken 180 days after TCRalphabeta/CD19-depleted stem cell transplant. The chain combines TRBV7-9 with TRBJ2-7; tentatively, D is TRBD1 or TRBD2 (6 bases each). The CDR3 nucleotides are TGTGCCAGCAACACGGGGGCGGCTTACGAGCAGTACGTC. This translates into CASNTGAAYEQYV.